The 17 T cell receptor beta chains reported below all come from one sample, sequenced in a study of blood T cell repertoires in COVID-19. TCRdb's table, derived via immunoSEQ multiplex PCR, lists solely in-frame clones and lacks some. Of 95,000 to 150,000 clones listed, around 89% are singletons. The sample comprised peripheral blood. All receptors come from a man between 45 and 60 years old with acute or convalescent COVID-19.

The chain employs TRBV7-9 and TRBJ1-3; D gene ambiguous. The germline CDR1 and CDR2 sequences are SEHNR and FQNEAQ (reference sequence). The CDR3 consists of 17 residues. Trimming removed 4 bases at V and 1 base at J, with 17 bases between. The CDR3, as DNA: TGTGCCAGCAGCTCCCTAAGTCTCGTTAAGTCTGGAAACACCATATATTTT. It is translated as CASSSLSLVKSGNTIYF.

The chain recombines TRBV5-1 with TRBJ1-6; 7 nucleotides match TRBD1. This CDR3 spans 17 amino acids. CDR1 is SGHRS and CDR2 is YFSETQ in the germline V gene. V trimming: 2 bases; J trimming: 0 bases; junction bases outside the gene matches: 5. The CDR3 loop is CASSLQGSSSYNSPLHF. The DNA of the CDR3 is TGCGCCAGCAGCTTACAGGGGTCTAGCTCCTATAATTCACCCCTCCACTTT.

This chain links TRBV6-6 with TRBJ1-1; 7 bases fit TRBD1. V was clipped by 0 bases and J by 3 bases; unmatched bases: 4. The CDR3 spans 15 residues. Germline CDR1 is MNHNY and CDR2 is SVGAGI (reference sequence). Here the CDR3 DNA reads TGTGCCAGCAGTTACTCGTCCAGGGGGGACACTGAAGCTTTCTTT. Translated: CASSYSSRGDTEAFF.

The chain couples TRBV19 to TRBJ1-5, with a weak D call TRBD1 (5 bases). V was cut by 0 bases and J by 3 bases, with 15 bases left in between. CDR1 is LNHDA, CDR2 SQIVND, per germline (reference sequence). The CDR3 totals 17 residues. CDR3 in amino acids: CASSIERGGEPNQPQHF. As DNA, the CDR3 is TGTGCCAGTAGTATAGAGCGGGGGGGAGAACCCAATCAGCCCCAGCATTTT.

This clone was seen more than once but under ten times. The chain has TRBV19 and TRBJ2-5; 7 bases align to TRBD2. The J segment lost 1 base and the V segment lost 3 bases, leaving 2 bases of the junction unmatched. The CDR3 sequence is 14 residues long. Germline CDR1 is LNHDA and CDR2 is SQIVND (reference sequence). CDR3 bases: TGTGCCAGTAGTATCCGGACTAGCCAAGAGACCCAGTACTTC. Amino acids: CASSIRTSQETQYF.

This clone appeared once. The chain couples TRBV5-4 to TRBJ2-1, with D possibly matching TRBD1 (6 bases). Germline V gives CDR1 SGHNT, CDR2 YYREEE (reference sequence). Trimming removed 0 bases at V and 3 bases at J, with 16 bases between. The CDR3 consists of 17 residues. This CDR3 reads CASSLDSSGEGYNEQFF. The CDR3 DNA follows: TGTGCCAGCAGCTTGGACTCGTCAGGGGAAGGCTACAATGAGCAGTTCTTC.

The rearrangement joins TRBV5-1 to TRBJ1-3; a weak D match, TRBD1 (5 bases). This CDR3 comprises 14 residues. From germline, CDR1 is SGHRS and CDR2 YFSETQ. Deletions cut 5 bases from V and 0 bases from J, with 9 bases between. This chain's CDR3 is CASSQGASGNTIYF. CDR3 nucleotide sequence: TGCGCCAGCAGTCAAGGGGCCTCTGGAAACACCATATATTTT.

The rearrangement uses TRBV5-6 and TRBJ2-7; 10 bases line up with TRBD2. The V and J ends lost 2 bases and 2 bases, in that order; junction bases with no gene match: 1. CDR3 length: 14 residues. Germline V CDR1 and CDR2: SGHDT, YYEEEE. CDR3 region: CASSLTSGTYEQYF. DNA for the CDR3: TGTGCCAGCAGCTTAACTAGCGGGACCTACGAGCAGTACTTC.

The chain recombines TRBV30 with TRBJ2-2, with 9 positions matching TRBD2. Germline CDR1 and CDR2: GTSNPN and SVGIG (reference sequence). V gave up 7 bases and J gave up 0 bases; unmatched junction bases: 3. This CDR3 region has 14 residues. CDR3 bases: TGTGCCTTTGGACTAGCGTCGAACACCGGGGAGCTGTTTTTT. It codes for CAFGLASNTGELFF.

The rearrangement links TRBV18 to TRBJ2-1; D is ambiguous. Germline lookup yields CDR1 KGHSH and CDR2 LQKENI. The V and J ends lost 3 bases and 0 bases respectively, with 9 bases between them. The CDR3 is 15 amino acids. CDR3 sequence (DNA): TGTGCCAGCTCACCTCTGTCAGGCTCCTACAATGAGCAGTTCTTC. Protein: CASSPLSGSYNEQFF. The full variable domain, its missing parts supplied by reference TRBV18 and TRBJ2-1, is NAGVMQNPRHLVRRRGQEARLRCSPMKGHSHVYWYRQLPEEGLKFMVYLQKENIIDESGMPKERFSAEFPKEGPSILRIQQVVRGDSAAYFCASSPLSGSYNEQFFGPGTRLTVL.

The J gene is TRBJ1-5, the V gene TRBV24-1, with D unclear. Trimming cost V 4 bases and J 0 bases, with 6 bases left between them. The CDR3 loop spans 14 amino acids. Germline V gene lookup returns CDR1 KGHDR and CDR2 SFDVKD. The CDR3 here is CATSDSHSNQPQHF. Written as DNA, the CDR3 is TGTGCCACCAGTGACAGTCATAGCAATCAGCCCCAGCATTTT.

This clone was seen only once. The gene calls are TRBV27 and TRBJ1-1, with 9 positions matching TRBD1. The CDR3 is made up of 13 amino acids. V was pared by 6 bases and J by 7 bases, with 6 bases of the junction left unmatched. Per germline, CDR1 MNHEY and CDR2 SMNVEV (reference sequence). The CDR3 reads CASSAQGADEAFF. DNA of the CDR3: TGTGCCAGCAGCGCACAGGGGGCTGATGAAGCTTTCTTT.

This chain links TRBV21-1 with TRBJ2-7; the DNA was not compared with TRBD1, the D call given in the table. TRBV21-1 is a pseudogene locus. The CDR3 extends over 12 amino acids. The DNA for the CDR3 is TGTGCCAGCAGCAGACGGACAGGGGAGCAGTACTTC. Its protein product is CASSRRTGEQYF.

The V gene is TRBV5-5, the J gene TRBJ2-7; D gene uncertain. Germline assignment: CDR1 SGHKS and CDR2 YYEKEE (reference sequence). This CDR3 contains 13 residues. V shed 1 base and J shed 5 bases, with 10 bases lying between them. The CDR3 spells CASSLLLVDEQYF. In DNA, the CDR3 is TGTGCCAGCAGCTTGCTGTTAGTGGACGAGCAGTACTTC.

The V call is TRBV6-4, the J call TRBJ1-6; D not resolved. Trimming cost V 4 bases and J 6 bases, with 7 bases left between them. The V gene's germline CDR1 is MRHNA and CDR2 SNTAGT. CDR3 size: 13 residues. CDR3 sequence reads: CASSVEVNSPLHF. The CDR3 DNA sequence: TGTGCCAGCAGTGTGGAGGTTAATTCACCCCTCCACTTT.

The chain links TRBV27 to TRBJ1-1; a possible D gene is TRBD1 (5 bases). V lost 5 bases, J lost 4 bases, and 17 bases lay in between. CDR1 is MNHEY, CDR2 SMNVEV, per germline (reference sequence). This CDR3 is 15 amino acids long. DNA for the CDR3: TGTGCCAGCAGTCCCTATACGGGGGTAGGCACTGAAGCTTTCTTT. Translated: CASSPYTGVGTEAFF.

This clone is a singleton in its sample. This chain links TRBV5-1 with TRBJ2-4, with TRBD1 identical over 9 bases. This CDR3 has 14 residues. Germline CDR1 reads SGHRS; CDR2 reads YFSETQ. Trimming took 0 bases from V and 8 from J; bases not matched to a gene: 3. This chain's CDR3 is CASSLEGQGDIQYF. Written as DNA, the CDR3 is TGCGCCAGCAGCTTGGAGGGACAGGGAGACATTCAGTACTTC. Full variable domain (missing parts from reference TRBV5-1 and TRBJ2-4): KAGVTQTPRYLIKTRGQQVTLSCSPISGHRSVSWYQQTPGQGLQFLFEYFSETQRNKGNFPGRFSGRQFSNSRSEMNVSTLELGDSALYLCASSLEGQGDIQYFGAGTRLSVL.